The clone carrying this T cell receptor beta chain appeared many times. TCRdb reprocessed the 5' RACE reads via MiXCR and lists one record per CDR3 protein. The sample yields roughly 69,000 distinct CDR3 sequences, roughly 5.3% seen once. This record comes from a study of CD8 T cells in ankylosing spondylitis. V lost 4 bases, J lost 6 bases, and 10 bases lay in between. Germline lookup yields CDR1 SGDLS and CDR2 YYNGEE. The CDR3 contains 13 residues. The clonotype originates from a male donor with ankylosing spondylitis or in good health (not recorded which). J is TRBJ2-2 and V is TRBV9; no clear D gene. Input material: blood, either unsorted or a sorted T cell fraction (not recorded which). The CDR3 DNA is TGTGCCAGCAGCCCCAGATTGGCCGGGGAGCTGTTTTTT. It encodes CASSPRLAGELFF.